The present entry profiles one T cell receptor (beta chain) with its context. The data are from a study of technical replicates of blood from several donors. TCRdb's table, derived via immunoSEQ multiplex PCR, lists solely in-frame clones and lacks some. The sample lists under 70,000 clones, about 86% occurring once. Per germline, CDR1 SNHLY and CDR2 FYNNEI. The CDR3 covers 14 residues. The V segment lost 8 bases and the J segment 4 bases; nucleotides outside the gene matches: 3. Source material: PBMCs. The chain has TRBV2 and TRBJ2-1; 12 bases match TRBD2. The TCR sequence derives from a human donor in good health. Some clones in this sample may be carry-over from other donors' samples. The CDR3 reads CASGGTSGYNEQFF. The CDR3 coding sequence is TGTGCCAGCGGAGGGACTAGCGGGTACAATGAGCAGTTCTTC.